This TCR beta chain was obtained from a study of T cells after yellow fever vaccination. Findings of the study overall: Highly abundant clonotypes carried over from the bulk population could end up in FACS-sorted repertoires as contaminants. A large majority of primary-vaccination clones showed up again after the booster (around 96% CD4, around 90% CD8).

Details on this clonotype: No antigen is known for it.

CDR3 length: 11 residues. Germline CDR1 GTSNPN, CDR2 SVGIG (reference sequence). Trimming left V 0 bases short and J 8 bases short, with 5 bases between. For TCR, cDNA came from 5'RACE template switching, which added a universal primer site and UMIs. TCRdb passed the 5' RACE reads through MiXCR, listing each CDR3 protein once. The table has under 700,000 distinct CDR3 sequences, roughly 17% seen once; the top ten hold about 18%. The chain is built from TRBV30 and TRBJ2-1; unclear D gene. The TCR was taken from a man younger than 30 who received the YFV17D yellow fever vaccine. The input for sequencing was PBMCs, taken around 5 days after the first yellow fever vaccination. CDR3 DNA sequence: TGTGCCTGGAGTGTAGTCGATGAGCAGTTCTTC. This encodes CAWSVVDEQFF.